This TCR beta chain came from a study of cytomegalovirus exposure and HLA in healthy donors (dated by TCRdb to about 2017). Turning to the overall study: An earlier analysis of 587 of the donors reported 276 Gb of sequence data and some 110 million unique TCR beta sequences obtained from 150 million to 200 million T cells. About 280 gigabases of sequencing data and around 80 million unique TCR sequences made up an early release that covered approximately 620 HLA-typed donors. Of the roughly 400 genotyped donors, approximately 80% were placed in the genetic ancestry cluster associated with self-reported Caucasian donors. The aim of the study was to test whether cataloging public T cell receptors could identify signatures of past pathogen exposure. The study used immunosequencing to profile the T cell repertoires of approximately 690 subjects and linked those repertoires to cytomegalovirus serostatus. In addition to the first cohort of 650 to 800 subjects, a separate validation cohort of approximately 110 different subjects was used. The study combined high-throughput TCR immunosequencing, statistical association of individual TCRs with disease status, and machine learning to predict cytomegalovirus infection status. A later analysis re-analyzed previously published TCR beta repertoires from about 600 donors and added high-resolution HLA genotyping to study TCR occurrence patterns. The later analysis used no new phenotypic data to find candidate immune exposures, relying instead on TCR beta sequences and their occurrence across donors. An earlier analysis of about 600 of the donors used high-throughput TCR beta sequencing to judge whether each TCR beta V gene segment behaved as functional or pseudogenic. Donor age, sex, ethnicity and CMV serostatus were compiled alongside the repertoire data. A later genetic analysis took genome-wide SNP genotypes for 398 of the 666 donors and used that subset as a discovery cohort. Every discovery cohort repertoire had been produced on one sequencing platform. HLA typing included class I and class II loci at four-digit resolution. The number of donors typed differed by locus, with roughly 629-640 for A, B, C, DRB1 and DQB1, about 500 for DQA1, about 610 for DPA1, and some 450 for DPB1. Roughly 5 DR-DQ haplotypes were treated as single units for association and clustering because of strong linkage in the cohort. Across 398 genotyped donors of the cohort, an average of about 240,000 unique TCR beta nucleotide sequences per donor were sequenced, and roughly a sixth of those sequences were non-productive. Findings and caveats that apply to the study as a whole: The cohort was sequenced for TCR beta chains only, and without alpha or paired-chain data the features that could be detected were limited. The authors suggested that the approach could potentially be generalized to other disease states and immunological phenotypes. In an earlier analysis of 587 of the donors, most TCR beta V segments appeared in productive rearrangements about 87% or about 30% of the time, broadly matching IMGT annotations. A cluster of highly shared sequence variants was judged likely to represent a technical artifact of the sequencing pipeline. Roughly 15 rarely observed V segments, including chromosome 9 orphons, were excluded from the earlier analysis of about 500 of the donors because counts were too low. Because some donors lacked HLA typing at each locus, the association tests relied only on the typed subset. Most CMV-associated TCR beta chains appeared to be HLA-restricted in a later analysis, and the HLA associations seemed to be driven largely by CMV exposure. The only immune exposure information available for the cohort was CMV serostatus. A further reported finding was that TCR beta sequences accurately predicted the HLA-A and HLA-B alleles for most subjects in the first cohort. A total of about 180 TCR beta chains were listed by the study as associated with cytomegalovirus. A few of the identified cytomegalovirus-associated TCR beta chains were confirmed in vitro to be specific for cytomegalovirus antigens. The 87-base-pair reads could not distinguish some IMGT-functional V segments, including TRBV6-2 and TRBV6-3, so those segments were excluded. In a later analysis, HLA-associated TCR beta chains showed more clonal expansion and lower generation probabilities than non-associated chains that were equally common. In both the original and validation cohorts, the classifier was reported to diagnose cytomegalovirus status with high specificity and sensitivity. Most TCR sequences were seen in very few donors, while some public TCRs were found in many individuals. Roughly uniform sequencing depth across donors was assumed in presence/absence analyses, although this assumption may not hold. A later analysis reported that several top co-occurrence clusters appeared linked to parvovirus B19, influenza, CMV and Epstein-Barr virus. A later genetic analysis associated a missense DCLRE1C variant with V-gene and J-gene trimming of TCR beta chains, and an independent cohort replicated the association. A later genetic analysis reported fewer N-insertions in productive TCRs among donors in an Asian-associated ancestry cluster than the roughly 640-donor mean. In a later analysis, TCR association rates were found to vary across HLA loci, with the most associated TCRs seen for DRB1 alleles and the fewest for HLA-C alleles. When HLA alleles, especially DR and DQ, strongly co-occurred, attributing TCR associations to individual alleles was difficult. At a false discovery rate of 0.05, a later analysis linked under 20,000 TCR beta sequences to specific HLA alleles. Linkage disequilibrium might explain the correlated functional status among segregating V segments, but an unknown experimental factor could not be excluded.

In total, about 650 healthy bone marrow donors made up the cohort. At the time of sampling, all cohort members were nominally healthy, though unrecorded immune exposures were likely present. The donor was CMV seropositive and belonged to the group of 250 to 300 seropositive cohort members. Each donor provided a peripheral blood sample, and peripheral blood mononuclear cells were used for TCR beta sequencing. The Qiagen DNeasy Blood Extraction Kit was used to extract genomic DNA from the blood cell samples. Libraries were built with the immunoSEQ multiplex PCR assay. A mixture of 60 forward primers for TCR Vbeta segments and 13 reverse primers for TCR Jbeta segments was used in the multiplex PCR. A multiplex PCR assay on genomic DNA amplified the CDR3 region of rearranged TCR beta genes. Amplified TCR beta libraries were sequenced as 87-base-pair reads on the Illumina HiSeq System. The original methods were these. Across the 600 to 700 repertoires, a later analysis counted approximately 83 million unique TCR beta chains, roughly 11 million of which were shared by at least two donors. Raw reads were error-corrected and collapsed into unique sequences by a nearest-neighbor algorithm in which closely related sequences were merged to remove PCR and sequencing errors. To assign V, D and J gene segments, CDR3 sequences were aligned to IMGT reference sequences. For a sequence to be retained, a match of at least six nucleotides was required to both a V gene segment and a J gene segment. Rearrangements were called productive when the CDR3 lacked stop codons and stayed in frame with V and J; all others were non-productive. CDR3 was defined by IMGT convention, running from the second conserved V-encoded cysteine to the conserved J-encoded phenylalanine. In an earlier analysis of just under 600 of the donors, sequences lacking an unambiguous match to a single V gene segment were excluded. An earlier analysis of several hundred of the donors called V segments functional above 56.7% productive rearrangements and segregating when the between-donor standard deviation exceeded 5%. A statistical classification framework was developed to diagnose cytomegalovirus status using the catalog of TCR beta chain sequences. V and J gene assignment, in a later analysis, came from comparing TCR nucleotide sequences with IMGT/GENE-DB human TR gene sequences. Using the TCRdist pipeline, a later analysis assigned CDR3 sequences along with most-parsimonious VDJ recombination scenarios. In a later analysis, each TCR beta chain was defined by its CDR3 amino acid sequence together with its V-gene family, and reads lacking a unique V-gene family were excluded. In a later analysis, approximately 640 highly shared, low-generation-probability nucleotide sequences were removed to address suspected cross-contamination and a sequencing artifact. For each public chain, a later analysis derived a clonal expansion index from normalized ranks of inferred template counts within each repertoire. In a later analysis, generation probabilities were computed using a VDJ recombination model fitted to out-of-frame rearrangements, and the results were checked against IGoR. In a later analysis, TCR-TCR, TCR-HLA and TCR-CMV co-occurrence was scored with hypergeometric tests, and a repertoire-size bias correction was applied to TCR pairs. A later analysis estimated false discovery rates by permuting HLA or CMV assignments 20 times. In a later analysis, co-occurring TCRs were grouped using DBSCAN, and TCRdist sequence similarity was added for clustering within HLA-allele-positive subsets. Repertoires with fewer than 30,000 or more than 120,000 public chains were left out of co-occurrence clustering, as were five repertoires with anomalous nucleotide sharing. This is the immuneACCESS table as TCRdb keeps it, with only in-frame sequences that have V and J called. A part of the clones is gone; compared with another copy, unresolved V genes explain less than half, and the rest is unexplained. V and J calls and clone size come straight from that table; D and trimming were deduced from the DNA. The sample table contains 80,000 to 100,000 clones; only one count was recorded for 55% to 75% of them. The biggest ten clones account for approximately 15% of the sample.

As for this clone: The antigen it binds to is not known. No base quality values were provided; no much bigger clone lies one nucleotide off.

Including the terminal cysteine and phenylalanine, the CDR3 comprises 14 residues. Only CDR3 DNA is held: 42 bases, read in frame from base 1. Via the germline V gene, CDR1 is SGHDT and CDR2 YYEEEE. V is pared back by 3 bases and J by 7 bases, with 13 bases lying between the germline termini. The sequenced sample consisted of PBMCs. The receptor was derived from a woman aged 18 to 35 in good health and CMV-seropositive. Recombination linked TRBV5-6 to TRBJ1-4; TRBD1 is perhaps the D gene, given 6 matching bases. The CDR3 protein is CASSSGTSSEKLFF. DNA sequence: TGTGCCAGCAGCTCCGGGACATCAAGTGAAAAACTGTTTTTT.